One and the same sample provided the 21 T cell receptor beta chains below, sequenced in a study of blood T cell repertoires in COVID-19. The method was immunoSEQ multiplex PCR; TCRdb's version includes in-frame clones alone and lacks a portion of them. Among under 450,000 clones, around 88% were seen once, and the ten largest hold around 7.5%. The sample consisted of peripheral blood. Receptors originate from a woman in her sixties or seventies with COVID-19, enrolled during active disease.

The chain employs TRBV5-1 and TRBJ2-3; tentatively, D is TRBD1 (6 bases). V lost 5 bases and J lost 4, with 14 bases in between. Germline V gives CDR1 SGHRS, CDR2 YFSETQ. The CDR3 runs 14 residues. In nucleotides, the CDR3 is TGCGCCAGCAGATTAAATGGGGGCGCAGATACGCAGTATTTT. Translated, it gives CASRLNGGADTQYF.

The chain has TRBV19 and TRBJ2-3, with 9 bases lining up with TRBD2. The CDR3 runs to 15 residues. Germline V gene lookup returns CDR1 LNHDA and CDR2 SQIVND (reference sequence). The trim removed 3 bases at V and 3 bases at J, leaving 4 bases unmatched. Here the CDR3 reads CASSIGGGGTDTQYF. The CDR3 DNA sequence: TGTGCCAGTAGTATCGGCGGGGGGGGTACAGATACGCAGTATTTT.

V gene TRBV24-1 combines with J gene TRBJ2-1; 11 bases map to TRBD2. Germline V gene lookup returns CDR1 KGHDR and CDR2 SFDVKD. The CDR3 spans 16 residues. V was clipped by 2 bases and J by 10 bases; unmatched bases: 9. CDR3 nucleotide sequence: TGTGCCACCAGTGATTGGTCTAGCGGGGGGTTAGGCGAGCAGTTCTTC. This gives the protein CATSDWSSGGLGEQFF.

The rearrangement links TRBV10-3 to TRBJ2-2; 8 nucleotides match TRBD1. CDR1 ENHRY and CDR2 SYGVKD come from the germline V gene. This CDR3 region has 13 residues. V lost 5 bases and J lost 7; bases outside the gene matches: 3. The CDR3 nucleotides are TGTGCCATCAGTCAGGGGGCTGACGGGGAGCTGTTTTTT. Protein: CAISQGADGELFF.

The sample holds one count of this clone. This rearrangement joins TRBV6-5 to TRBJ1-2, with 8 bases identical to TRBD1. Germline assignment: CDR1 MNHEY and CDR2 SVGAGI. The junction had 2 bases not matched to a gene; V was cut back by 6 bases and J by 2 bases. The CDR3 loop spans 13 amino acids. DNA for the CDR3: TGTGCCAGCAGGGGACAGGCCAACTATGGCTACACCTTC. It encodes CASRGQANYGYTF.

J is TRBJ2-3 and V is TRBV5-6; D possibly corresponds to TRBD1 (6 bases). CDR1 is SGHDT and CDR2 is YYEEEE in the germline V gene. Trimming shortened V by 4 bases and J by 5 bases, and 17 bases separated the two germline ends. This CDR3 has 15 amino acids. DNA for the CDR3: TGTGCCAGCAGCCCCATGACAGGCCCAGGAGATACGCAGTATTTT. It yields the protein CASSPMTGPGDTQYF.

The rearrangement joins TRBV10-1 to TRBJ2-3, with D perhaps TRBD2 (6 bases). Germline CDR1 reads WNHNN; CDR2 reads SYGVQD (reference sequence). The V end was cut by 2 bases, the J end by 2 bases, with 11 bases between. The length of the CDR3 is 15 residues. CDR3: CASSEQGLLTDTQYF. CDR3 bases: TGCGCCAGCAGTGAGCAGGGACTGCTCACAGATACGCAGTATTTT.

This clone was recorded once. The J gene is TRBJ1-2, the V gene TRBV5-3; 7 bases map to TRBD1. TRBV5-3 is given ORF status, its function remaining uncertain. The CDR3 is 15 amino acids. Trimming removed 3 bases from V and 4 bases from J; junction bases left unmatched: 9. The CDR3 protein is CARSWILQGRYGYTF. The CDR3 DNA sequence: TGTGCCAGAAGCTGGATTCTACAGGGGCGCTATGGCTACACCTTC.

The V call is TRBV10-3, the J call TRBJ2-7; TRBD1 matches at 9 bases. Germline lookup yields CDR1 ENHRY and CDR2 SYGVKD. The CDR3 extends over 10 amino acids. Trimming at V came to 6 bases and at J to 13 bases, leaving 4 bases not matched to a gene. The CDR3 DNA reads as TGTGCCATCAGCCGGACAGGGGATTACTTC. It encodes CAISRTGDYF.

The chain carries TRBV13 and TRBJ2-3; 12 bases are shared with TRBD1. The CDR3 totals 18 residues. The germline CDR1 and CDR2 sequences are PRHDT and FYEKMQ (reference sequence). J was trimmed by 3 bases and V by 5 bases; bases with no gene match: 12. The CDR3 coding sequence is TGTGCCAGCAGCCACCCCCCCGGGGACAGGGGGCTTACAGATACGCAGTATTTT. The encoded protein is CASSHPPGDRGLTDTQYF.

The V and J genes are TRBV6-5 and TRBJ2-3; maybe TRBD1 (6 bases). The V end was cut by 8 bases, the J end by 3 bases, with 12 bases between. This CDR3 has 13 amino acids. CDR1 is MNHEY, CDR2 SVGAGI, per germline. CDR3 sequence: CASLFQGTDTQYF. CDR3 sequence (DNA): TGTGCCAGCCTCTTCCAGGGGACAGATACGCAGTATTTT.

The CDR3, as DNA: TGTGCCAGCTCAGAGACAGGGGCCGCTGAAGCTTTCTTT. It encodes CASSETGAAEAFF. V gene TRBV18 combines with J gene TRBJ1-1; TRBD1 matches at 8 bases. Germline-derived CDR1 and CDR2 are KGHSH and LQKENI. This CDR3 has 13 amino acids. Trimming cost V 5 bases and J 6 bases; bases outside gene matches: 5. Filled out from reference TRBV18 and TRBJ1-1, the complete variable domain reads NAGVMQNPRHLVRRRGQEARLRCSPMKGHSHVYWYRQLPEEGLKFMVYLQKENIIDESGMPKERFSAEFPKEGPSILRIQQVVRGDSAAYFCASSETGAAEAFFGQGTRLTVV.

This clone showed up just once. The V call is TRBV5-1, the J call TRBJ1-4; 9 bases fit TRBD1. Per germline, CDR1 SGHRS and CDR2 YFSETQ. The CDR3 is 14 residues long. V lost 2 bases and J lost 8; bases outside the gene matches: 4. CDR3: CASSLGTGREKLFF. Here the CDR3 DNA reads TGCGCCAGCAGCTTAGGGACAGGGAGGGAAAAACTGTTTTTT. Complete variable domain (other parts from reference TRBV5-1 and TRBJ1-4): KAGVTQTPRYLIKTRGQQVTLSCSPISGHRSVSWYQQTPGQGLQFLFEYFSETQRNKGNFPGRFSGRQFSNSRSEMNVSTLELGDSALYLCASSLGTGREKLFFGSGTQLSVL.

This clone has only a few counts. V usage is TRBV10-1 and J usage is TRBJ2-7; TRBD1 aligns across 8 bases. The CDR3 extends over 15 amino acids. CDR1 WNHNN and CDR2 SYGVQD come from the germline V gene (reference sequence). Trimming took 1 base from V and 1 from J; bases not matched to a gene: 3. For the CDR3, the DNA is TGCGCCAGCAGTGAGTGGGGACAGGAGTCCTACGAGCAGTACTTC. It encodes CASSEWGQESYEQYF.

V usage is TRBV5-8 and J usage is TRBJ2-1; possible D gene TRBD2, 6 bases. CDR3 length: 13 amino acids. V dropped 3 bases and J dropped 12 bases, with 16 bases sitting between them. Germline V CDR1 and CDR2: SGHTS, YDEGEE. The CDR3 region has the DNA TGTGCCAGCAGCTCGGGACGGAGGGCAGCGCAGTTCTTC. Protein sequence: CASSSGRRAAQFF.

This clone was seen just once. V is TRBV13 and J is TRBJ2-3; 8 bases agree with TRBD1. The germline V gene encodes CDR1 PRHDT and CDR2 FYEKMQ (reference sequence). V lost 5 bases to trimming and J lost 0 bases; unmatched junction nucleotides: 4. The CDR3 totals 15 residues. CDR3 sequence reads: CASSPRTGSTDTQYF. CDR3 bases: TGTGCCAGCAGCCCCCGGACAGGGAGCACAGATACGCAGTATTTT.

This chain uses TRBV2 with TRBJ1-6, with D perhaps matching TRBD1 (5 bases). V shed 7 bases and J shed 6 bases, with 10 bases lying between them. The CDR3 totals 13 residues. The germline V gene has CDR1 SNHLY and CDR2 FYNNEI. CDR3: CASNTGGNSPLHF. In DNA, the CDR3 is TGTGCCAGCAATACCGGGGGTAATTCACCCCTCCACTTT. The variable domain in full, completed from reference TRBV2 and TRBJ1-6, reads EPEVTQTPSHQVTQMGQEVILRCVPISNHLYFYWYRQILGQKVEFLVSFYNNEISEKSEIFDDQFSVERPDGSNFTLKIRSTKLEDSAMYFCASNTGGNSPLHFGNGTRLTVT.

The chain couples TRBV5-4 to TRBJ1-4, with unresolved D. There are 11 residues in the CDR3. V lost 3 bases, J lost 5 bases, and 2 bases lay in between. CDR1 is SGHNT and CDR2 is YYREEE in the germline V gene (reference sequence). In DNA form, the CDR3 reads TGTGCCAGCAGCTCGAATGAAAAACTGTTTTTT. Translated, it gives CASSSNEKLFF.

V gene TRBV6-1 combines with J gene TRBJ1-3, with D unclear. The CDR3 covers 15 residues. V lost 0 bases and J lost 2, with 8 bases in between. CDR1 is MNHNS and CDR2 is SASEGT in the germline V gene. DNA for the CDR3: TGTGCCAGCAGTGAAGCGTCTACGACTGGAAACACCATATATTTT. Residues: CASSEASTTGNTIYF.

The chain is built from TRBV3-1 (or the pseudogene TRBV3-2) and TRBJ2-7; the D gene is possibly TRBD2 (6 bases). CDR1 and CDR2 from the germline V gene are LGHDT and YNNKEL (reference sequence). This CDR3 contains 13 residues. Trimming took 10 bases from V and 2 from J, leaving 15 bases between them. The CDR3 spells CATGEVGAYEQYF. The CDR3 coding sequence is TGTGCCACCGGGGAGGTTGGCGCCTACGAGCAGTACTTC.

The rearrangement links TRBV5-1 to TRBJ1-3; weak D call: TRBD1 (6 bases). The CDR3 covers 16 residues. Germline CDR1 is SGHRS and CDR2 is YFSETQ. V lost 4 bases, J lost 0 bases, and 14 bases lay in between. CDR3 residues: CASSADGTHSGNTIYF. CDR3 DNA: TGCGCCAGCAGCGCCGACGGGACACACTCTGGAAACACCATATATTTT.